The 27 T cell receptor beta chains in this list originate from one sample, sequenced in a study of T-cell reconstitution after alpha-beta-depleted transplantation in children. TCRbeta library preparation incorporated unique molecular identifiers. TCRdb redid the calling of the PCR reads with MiXCR, one entry per CDR3 protein. The top ten hold nearly 5.5% of the sample, which has approximately 400,000 distinct CDR3 sequences, roughly a tenth seen once. This specimen consisted of PBMCs from the stem cell graft donor, obtained from the stem cell graft. The receptors originated from a human donor who donated a stem cell graft to a child with acute myeloid leukemia.

This clonotype showed up just a few times. The CDR3 sequence: CSARLDRANEQFF. The CDR3 nucleotides are TGCAGTGCTAGACTCGACAGGGCCAATGAGCAGTTCTTC. The chain joins TRBV20-1 to TRBJ2-1, with TRBD1 identical over 7 bases. The germline CDR1 and CDR2 sequences are DFQATT and SNEGSKA (reference sequence). V lost 2 bases, J lost 6 bases, and 4 bases stayed unmatched. There are 13 residues in the CDR3.

The V call is TRBV7-2, the J call TRBJ1-2, with a tentative D call TRBD1 (5 bases). The CDR3 length is 15 residues. Germline lookup yields CDR1 SGHTA and CDR2 FQGNSA. Trimming took 5 bases from V and 0 from J, leaving 13 bases between them. CDR3 in amino acids: CASSRGVEANYGYTF. The CDR3 coding sequence is TGTGCCAGCAGCCGGGGGGTGGAAGCTAACTATGGCTACACCTTC.

V is TRBV20-1 and J is TRBJ1-5; the D gene is possibly TRBD1 (6 bases). Looked up from germline, CDR1 is DFQATT and CDR2 is SNEGSKA (reference sequence). The CDR3 is 15 amino acids. V was pared by 0 bases and J by 3 bases, with 12 bases between. The CDR3 reads CSAREGGSLNQPQHF. The CDR3 coding sequence is TGCAGTGCTAGAGAAGGGGGGTCCCTCAATCAGCCCCAGCATTTT.

To note about this clonotype: A much larger clone sits a single nucleotide away, making a read error possible. The rearrangement uses TRBV20-1 and TRBJ2-1; TRBD2 matches 8 bases. CDR3 size: 15 residues. The V gene's germline CDR1 is DFQATT and CDR2 SNEGSKA (reference sequence). The CDR3 is CCAREGLGTYNEQFF. As DNA, the CDR3 is TGCTGTGCTAGAGAGGGACTAGGGACCTACAATGAGCAGTTCTTC.

Concerning this clonotype: Sequence at one end of the junction differs from germline and may be a read error. The chain joins TRBV4-2 to TRBJ2-1; 10 bases map to TRBD2. The germline CDR1 and CDR2 sequences are LGHNA and YNFKEQ. The CDR3 runs to 20 residues. As DNA, the CDR3 is TGTGCCAGCAGCCAAGTTAGCCTAGCGGGGGTCATGAGCTCCTACAATGAGCGGTTCTTC. This translates into CASSQVSLAGVMSSYNERFF.

This clonotype was observed a handful of times. This chain links TRBV5-1 with TRBJ1-5, with D perhaps matching TRBD1 (5 bases). The V end was cut by 0 bases, the J end by 0 bases, with 7 bases between. Germline V CDR1 and CDR2: SGHRS, YFSETQ. This CDR3 is built from 15 residues. This CDR3 is CASSLGTTSNQPQHF. The CDR3 DNA reads as TGCGCCAGCAGCTTGGGGACAACTAGCAATCAGCCCCAGCATTTT.

This clonotype was detected only a few times. The chain links TRBV20-1 to TRBJ2-7; 9 positions agree with TRBD2. The CDR3 spans 14 residues. Germline assignment: CDR1 DFQATT and CDR2 SNEGSKA (reference sequence). V was pared by 6 bases and J by 2 bases, with 8 bases of the junction left unmatched. In DNA form, the CDR3 reads TGCAGTGCACCACCGGCTAGCGGGACCTACGAGCAGTACTTC. It translates to CSAPPASGTYEQYF.

The table lists this clonotype with many counts. This sequence joins TRBV5-1 and TRBJ1-4, with a weak D call TRBD1 (6 bases). V lost 0 bases, J lost 5 bases, and 14 bases lay in between. The CDR3 runs 16 residues. Per the germline V gene, CDR1 is SGHRS and CDR2 is YFSETQ. CDR3 DNA: TGCGCCAGCAGCTTGGCTCTTTGGGGGCCCAATGAAAAACTGTTTTTT. As protein: CASSLALWGPNEKLFF.

This clonotype was detected ten times or more. The rearrangement links TRBV5-1 to TRBJ1-2; 7 nucleotides agree with TRBD1. This CDR3 contains 18 residues. From germline, CDR1 is SGHRS and CDR2 YFSETQ. The V and J ends lost 4 bases and 8 bases, in that order; junction bases with no gene match: 23. The chain's CDR3 is CASSGGDRARGVRRGYTF. The CDR3 region has the DNA TGCGCCAGCAGCGGCGGCGACAGGGCAAGGGGCGTTCGCCGCGGCTACACCTTC.

CDR3 sequence (DNA): TGCAGTGCTAAAACCCCCGGGGCGCATGAGCAGTTCTTC. Encoded protein: CSAKTPGAHEQFF. The chain recombines TRBV20-1 with TRBJ2-1; D is perhaps TRBD1 or TRBD2 (5 bases each). V was clipped by 4 bases and J by 8 bases, with 15 bases between them. Looked up from germline, CDR1 is DFQATT and CDR2 is SNEGSKA (reference sequence). The CDR3 totals 13 residues.

This clonotype was found many times. The J gene is TRBJ1-4, the V gene TRBV20-1, with D possibly being TRBD1 (6 bases). The CDR3 has 14 residues. V lost 4 bases and J 3 bases, leaving 12 bases between the germline ends. Germline V lookup: CDR1 DFQATT, CDR2 SNEGSKA (reference sequence). Here the CDR3 reads CSATPGGSNEKLFF. CDR3 nucleotide sequence: TGCAGTGCTACCCCGGGGGGCTCTAATGAAAAACTGTTTTTT.

This clonotype was recorded many times. The chain couples TRBV3-1 to TRBJ1-2; D unclear. Between the trimmed V and J ends, which lost 3 bases and 5 bases, there was a span of 16 bases. The germline CDR1 and CDR2 sequences are LGHDT and YNNKEL (reference sequence). The CDR3 sequence is 15 residues long. CDR3 coding DNA: TGTGCCAGCAGCCAGCGGGCCGCTTACCCTTATGGCTACACCTTC. It codes for CASSQRAAYPYGYTF.

This chain joins TRBV11-2 and TRBJ2-5, with 7 bases that match TRBD2. The trim removed 4 bases at V and 7 bases at J, leaving 12 bases unmatched. In germline, CDR1 is SGHAT, CDR2 FQNNGV. The CDR3 is 15 residues long. This CDR3 reads CASSSRLAGEGTQYF. CDR3 DNA sequence: TGTGCCAGCAGCTCAAGATTAGCGGGCGAGGGGACCCAGTACTTC.

The V gene is TRBV5-1, the J gene TRBJ2-1, with TRBD1 identical over 10 bases. Germline CDR1 is SGHRS and CDR2 is YFSETQ. The CDR3 is 14 residues long. Trimming took 0 bases from V and 13 from J; bases not matched to a gene: 7. CDR3 sequence (DNA): TGCGCCAGCAGCTTGGCTGGACAGGGGGGTATTCAGTTCTTC. Amino acids: CASSLAGQGGIQFF.

The V and J genes are TRBV9 and TRBJ2-3; 8 bases are shared with TRBD2. Losses at the gene ends were 1 base for V and 5 bases for J; bases not matched to a gene: 6. This CDR3 is 15 amino acids long. The germline V gene has CDR1 SGDLS and CDR2 YYNGEE. CDR3 sequence (DNA): TGTGCCAGCAGCGTACGGGGGGGGGCCAGAGATACGCAGTATTTT. Its translation: CASSVRGGARDTQYF.

This chain joins TRBV6-2 or TRBV6-3 and TRBJ2-5, with 13 bases aligning to TRBD2. The germline gives CDR1 MNHEY, CDR2 SVGEGT. This CDR3 has 20 amino acids. V trimming: 2 bases; J trimming: 2 bases; junction bases outside the gene matches: 14. The CDR3 DNA follows: TGTGCCAGCAGTTACCGATCCGGGACTAGCGGGGTCACTGAACAAGAGACCCAGTACTTC. This codes for CASSYRSGTSGVTEQETQYF.

For this clonotype: A much larger clone is a single base away; this may be a read error. V is TRBV12-3 or TRBV12-4 and J is TRBJ2-5; D unclear. The CDR3 has 14 residues. V gave up 0 bases and J gave up 1 base, with 6 bases separating them. This CDR3 is CASSLAQPQETQYF. DNA for the CDR3: TGTGCCAGCAGTTTAGCTCAGCCCCAAGAGACCCAGTACTTC.

The V call is TRBV20-1, the J call TRBJ2-3; D unresolved. The CDR3 has 14 amino acids. CDR1 and CDR2 from the germline V gene are DFQATT and SNEGSKA (reference sequence). Trimming cost V 3 bases and J 1 base, with 11 bases left between them. CDR3 DNA: TGCAGTGCTAGCCCCACATATGGCACAGATACGCAGTATTTT. This codes for CSASPTYGTDTQYF.

This clonotype was counted many times. The chain joins TRBV9 to TRBJ2-1, with 9 positions matching TRBD2. V was clipped by 0 bases and J by 0 bases; unmatched bases: 1. The CDR3 contains 16 residues. CDR1 is SGDLS, CDR2 YYNGEE, per germline. This chain's CDR3 is CASSVGGGASYNEQFF. The CDR3 bases are TGTGCCAGCAGCGTAGGCGGGGGGGCCTCCTACAATGAGCAGTTCTTC.

This rearrangement joins TRBV11-2 to TRBJ1-6; D gene ambiguous. CDR1 and CDR2 from the germline V gene are SGHAT and FQNNGV. The CDR3 has 13 amino acids. Trimming took 3 bases from V and 7 from J, leaving 7 bases between them. The CDR3 region is CASSFDPNSPLHF. In DNA form, the CDR3 reads TGTGCCAGCAGCTTTGACCCAAATTCACCCCTCCACTTT.

This chain uses TRBV3-1 with TRBJ1-1; 7 nucleotides agree with TRBD1. Losses at the gene ends were 0 bases for V and 0 bases for J; bases not matched to a gene: 7. CDR3 length: 17 amino acids. Germline V gene sequence: CDR1 LGHDT, CDR2 YNNKEL (reference sequence). CDR3 in amino acids: CASSQDFQGGLNTEAFF. The CDR3 nucleotides read TGTGCCAGCAGCCAAGATTTTCAGGGGGGGCTGAACACTGAAGCTTTCTTT.

The chain has TRBV29-1 and TRBJ1-1; D ambiguous. The CDR3 has 11 residues. Germline V CDR1 and CDR2: SQVTM, ANQGSEA. Trimming removed 7 bases from V and 0 bases from J, with 6 bases in between. CDR3 in amino acids: CSAPVNTEAFF. The CDR3 bases are TGCAGCGCCCCTGTGAACACTGAAGCTTTCTTT. Full variable domain (remainder filled in from reference TRBV29-1 and TRBJ1-1): SAVISQKPSRDICQRGTSLTIQCQVDSQVTMMFWYRQQPGQSLTLIATANQGSEATYESGFVIDKFPISRPNLTFSTLTVSNMSPEDSSIYLCSAPVNTEAFFGQGTRLTVV.

This clonotype came up a few times. The chain combines TRBV7-8 with TRBJ1-1; 8 bases line up with TRBD1. Germline-derived CDR1 and CDR2 are SGHVS and FQNEAQ. The V and J ends lost 5 bases and 3 bases, in that order; junction bases with no gene match: 5. CDR3 length: 14 residues. Here the CDR3 reads CASSITGGYTEAFF. CDR3 sequence (DNA): TGTGCCAGCAGCATCACAGGGGGATACACTGAAGCTTTCTTT.

In its sample, this clonotype was seen a few times. The V gene is TRBV20-1, the J gene TRBJ2-7; D unresolved. V lost 7 bases, J lost 2 bases, and 9 bases lay in between. This CDR3 has 11 amino acids. Germline values: CDR1 DFQATT, CDR2 SNEGSKA (reference sequence). The DNA of the CDR3 is TGCAGTGGGTACCTAGCCTACGAGCAGTACTTC. Translating it yields CSGYLAYEQYF.

This clonotype turned up a few times. The chain has TRBV29-1 and TRBJ2-3, with D hard to call. Germline-derived CDR1 and CDR2 are SQVTM and ANQGSEA. The CDR3 sequence is 15 residues long. V lost 6 bases to trimming and J lost 7 bases, with 23 bases between them. The CDR3 protein is CSVTLGSATSNTQYF. The CDR3 bases are TGCAGCGTGACACTGGGAAGCGCCACCTCTAATACGCAGTATTTT.

This clonotype has just a few counts. The CDR3 DNA is TGTGCCAGCTCACCACCGCAAGGGGCGCCGAACACTGAAGCTTTCTTT. Amino acids: CASSPPQGAPNTEAFF. V gene TRBV18 combines with J gene TRBJ1-1; D is perhaps TRBD1 (5 bases). V was clipped by 0 bases and J by 1 base, with 12 bases between them. Looked up from germline, CDR1 is KGHSH and CDR2 is LQKENI. The length of the CDR3 is 16 residues.

The chain recombines TRBV3-1 with TRBJ1-1, with D possibly TRBD1 on 5 matching bases. The CDR3 has 13 residues. V lost 4 bases and J 4 bases, leaving 10 bases between the germline ends. CDR1 is LGHDT and CDR2 is YNNKEL in the germline V gene (reference sequence). The CDR3 here is CASSRGMGTEAFF. As DNA, the CDR3 is TGTGCCAGCAGCCGGGGGATGGGCACTGAAGCTTTCTTT.